These 27 T cell receptor beta chains share one sample of origin, sequenced in a study of CD8 T cells in Susac syndrome. RNA in amounts of about 0.5 to 1 ug was reverse transcribed with random hexamers. Via MiXCR, TCRdb re-called the immunoSEQ multiplex PCR reads, giving one row per CDR3 protein. The sample carries around 300,000 distinct CDR3 sequences, just over 90% recorded once. Source material: CD4+ T cells from PBMCs. The receptors were gathered from a human donor with multiple sclerosis.

The chain couples TRBV3-1 to TRBJ1-1; D remains ambiguous. Trimming took off 1 base at V and 6 bases at J, with 18 bases between the two ends. The CDR3 is made up of 16 amino acids. Germline V gene sequence: CDR1 LGHDT, CDR2 YNNKEL (reference sequence). The CDR3 spells CASSQGGVFAGSEAFF. The CDR3 DNA sequence: TGTGCCAGCAGCCAAGGCGGAGTGTTCGCGGGGTCTGAAGCTTTCTTT. The whole variable domain, remainder taken from reference TRBV3-1 and TRBJ1-1, is DTAVSQTPKYLVTQMGNDKSIKCEQNLGHDTMYWYKQDSKKFLKIMFSYNNKELIINETVPNRFSPKSPDKAHLNLHINSLELGDSAVYFCASSQGGVFAGSEAFFGQGTRLTVV.

The chain carries TRBV20-1 and TRBJ1-1; no clear D gene. Germline CDR1 DFQATT, CDR2 SNEGSKA (reference sequence). The CDR3 covers 15 residues. The V gene lost 3 bases and the J gene lost 1 base, with 15 bases spanning the gap. The CDR3: CSASATRWGNTEAFF. CDR3 DNA: TGCAGTGCTAGTGCCACTAGGTGGGGGAACACTGAAGCTTTCTTT.

The chain uses TRBV2 and TRBJ2-3; D is unclear. The CDR3 has 15 amino acids. Germline lookup yields CDR1 SNHLY and CDR2 FYNNEI. Trimming shortened V by 5 bases and J by 2 bases, and 14 bases separated the two germline ends. The CDR3 sequence is CASSSNYLLTDTQYF. CDR3 in DNA: TGTGCCAGCAGTTCGAACTACTTGCTCACAGATACGCAGTATTTT.

This chain connects TRBV5-1 to TRBJ2-5, with D possibly being TRBD2 (6 bases). The CDR3 loop spans 15 amino acids. From germline, CDR1 is SGHRS and CDR2 YFSETQ. Trimming shortened V by 4 bases and J by 5 bases, and 18 bases separated the two germline ends. The CDR3 sequence is CASSDGLPNTETQYF. The CDR3, as DNA: TGCGCCAGCAGCGATGGACTACCTAATACGGAGACCCAGTACTTC.

This clonotype was seen more than once but under ten times. The rearrangement joins TRBV7-2 to TRBJ2-5; D is unresolved. V was clipped by 4 bases and J by 5 bases, with 5 bases between them. The CDR3 consists of 11 residues. Germline V gene lookup returns CDR1 SGHTA and CDR2 FQGNSA. The CDR3 here is CASSYMETQYF. In nucleotides, the CDR3 is TGTGCCAGCAGCTACATGGAGACCCAGTACTTC.

This rearrangement joins TRBV12-3 or TRBV12-4 to TRBJ2-3; no reliable D call. This CDR3 spans 14 amino acids. The ends were cut back, 3 bases at V and 4 bases at J, with 11 bases in the middle. This CDR3 reads CASSLGIAADTQYF. Here the CDR3 DNA reads TGTGCCAGCAGTTTGGGGATAGCCGCAGATACGCAGTATTTT.

The rearrangement uses TRBV2 and TRBJ2-1, with D perhaps given as TRBD1 or TRBD2 (6 bases each). Deletions cut 7 bases from V and 10 bases from J, with 17 bases between. The germline V gene has CDR1 SNHLY and CDR2 FYNNEI. This CDR3 comprises 13 residues. As DNA, the CDR3 is TGTGCCAGCAACGCGAACGGGGGCGGAGAGCAGTTCTTC. This codes for CASNANGGGEQFF.

The genes are TRBV7-8 and TRBJ2-5; D unclear. The V gene's germline CDR1 is SGHVS and CDR2 FQNEAQ. The germline V and J ends were trimmed by 0 bases and 9 bases, with 11 bases remaining between them. The CDR3 runs to 13 residues. CDR3 nucleotide sequence: TGTGCCAGCAGCTTAGCCCGGTCTGGGGCCCAGTACTTC. Translated: CASSLARSGAQYF. Complete variable domain (other parts from reference TRBV7-8 and TRBJ2-5): GAGVSQSPRYKVAKRGQDVALRCDPISGHVSLFWYQQALGQGPEFLTYFQNEAQLDKSGLPSDRFFAERPEGSVSTLKIQRTQQEDSAVYLCASSLARSGAQYFGPGTRLLVL.

The rearrangement joins TRBV2 to TRBJ2-1; weak D call: TRBD2 (5 bases). Trimming removed 4 bases from V and 9 bases from J, with 19 bases in between. The V gene's germline CDR1 is SNHLY and CDR2 FYNNEI. This CDR3 is built from 15 residues. The CDR3 sequence: CASSGERPPGGEQFF. The CDR3, as DNA: TGTGCCAGCAGTGGGGAGCGGCCCCCGGGCGGTGAGCAGTTCTTC.

This clonotype came up a few times. V gene TRBV18 combines with J gene TRBJ1-1; tentative D call: TRBD1 (5 bases). Germline CDR1 is KGHSH and CDR2 is LQKENI. Trimming stripped 1 base from V and 1 base from J, with 7 bases between. This CDR3 has 14 residues. CDR3 coding DNA: TGTGCCAGCTCACCACGACAGCAGAACACTGAAGCTTTCTTT. Translated, it gives CASSPRQQNTEAFF.

V gene TRBV6-1 combines with J gene TRBJ2-7; 7 nucleotides match TRBD1. This CDR3 is 12 amino acids long. Germline values: CDR1 MNHNS, CDR2 SASEGT. V dropped 6 bases and J dropped 6; count of bases not matched to a gene: 5. CDR3 in DNA: TGTGCCAGCAGGACAGGGAAGGGCGAGCAGTACTTC. It encodes CASRTGKGEQYF.

A few counts support this clonotype. The rearrangement uses TRBV3-1 and TRBJ1-2; D remains ambiguous. Per the germline V gene, CDR1 is LGHDT and CDR2 is YNNKEL (reference sequence). V shed 3 bases and J shed 3 bases, with 8 bases lying between them. CDR3 length: 13 residues. The chain's CDR3 is CASSQRADYGYTF. The CDR3 DNA is TGTGCCAGCAGCCAGCGGGCGGACTATGGCTACACCTTC.

This rearrangement joins TRBV29-1 to TRBJ1-2; D perhaps matches TRBD1 (5 bases). From germline, CDR1 is SQVTM and CDR2 ANQGSEA. Trimming cost V 5 bases and J 4 bases, with 11 bases left between them. This CDR3 has 12 amino acids. CDR3 bases: TGCAGCGTTACAGGACAACGCTATGGCTACACCTTC. Translating gives CSVTGQRYGYTF.

The rearrangement uses TRBV29-1 and TRBJ2-6; unclear D gene. CDR3 length: 13 amino acids. CDR1 is SQVTM, CDR2 ANQGSEA, per germline. The ends were cut back, 4 bases at V and 0 bases at J, with 4 bases in the middle. The CDR3 nucleotides are TGCAGCGTTGGGGTCTCTGGGGCCAACGTCCTGACTTTC. This gives the protein CSVGVSGANVLTF.

This chain links TRBV5-5 with TRBJ1-1; D unclear. CDR1 is SGHKS and CDR2 is YYEKEE in the germline V gene (reference sequence). The CDR3 extends over 15 amino acids. Trimming removed 4 bases from V and 1 base from J, with 14 bases in between. In nucleotides, the CDR3 is TGTGCCAGCAGCGCGGGAGTTCTGCGGAACACTGAAGCTTTCTTT. Residues: CASSAGVLRNTEAFF. The full variable domain, with the rest looked up from reference TRBV5-5 and TRBJ1-1, is DAGVTQSPTHLIKTRGQQVTLRCSPISGHKSVSWYQQVLGQGPQFIFQYYEKEERGRGNFPDRFSARQFPNYSSELNVNALLLGDSALYLCASSAGVLRNTEAFFGQGTRLTVV.

The V call is TRBV30, the J call TRBJ2-1; D might be TRBD1 or TRBD2, each matching 5 bases. V was clipped by 0 bases and J by 3 bases, with 9 bases between them. Germline lookup yields CDR1 GTSNPN and CDR2 SVGIG (reference sequence). CDR3 length: 14 amino acids. The CDR3, as DNA: TGTGCCTGGAGTGTACTGGGGGTCTACAATGAGCAGTTCTTC. Amino acids: CAWSVLGVYNEQFF.

The genes are TRBV4-1 and TRBJ2-5; 10 bases map to TRBD1. Germline assignment: CDR1 MGHRA and CDR2 YSYEKL. This CDR3 spans 16 amino acids. Trimming at V came to 0 bases and at J to 7 bases, leaving 8 bases not matched to a gene. DNA for the CDR3: TGCGCCAGCAGCCAAGAATGGGGGACAGGGGTGAGGACCCAGTACTTC. It encodes CASSQEWGTGVRTQYF.

V usage is TRBV20-1 and J usage is TRBJ2-7; a weak D match, TRBD2 (5 bases). Trimming stripped 6 bases from V and 4 bases from J, with 10 bases between. Per the germline V gene, CDR1 is DFQATT and CDR2 is SNEGSKA (reference sequence). The CDR3 runs 11 residues. The CDR3 protein is CSALAEYEQYF. DNA of the CDR3: TGCAGTGCCCTAGCAGAGTACGAGCAGTACTTC.

This rearrangement joins TRBV20-1 to TRBJ2-5, with D hard to call. The CDR3 has 14 residues. Germline CDR1 and CDR2: DFQATT and SNEGSKA (reference sequence). The V end lost 0 bases, the J end lost 0 bases, and 8 bases lay between the germline ends. CDR3 amino acids: CSAREALYQETQYF. The CDR3 DNA is TGCAGTGCTAGAGAAGCCCTTTACCAAGAGACCCAGTACTTC.

This chain connects TRBV10-3 to TRBJ2-7, with D possibly being TRBD2 (6 bases). The germline CDR1 and CDR2 sequences are ENHRY and SYGVKD. The CDR3 consists of 16 residues. The V end was cut by 0 bases, the J end by 0 bases, with 12 bases between. For the CDR3, the DNA is TGTGCCATCAGTGAGTCGGGACTCTCCAGCTCCTACGAGCAGTACTTC. Amino acids: CAISESGLSSSYEQYF.

In its sample, this clonotype was seen once. V and J are TRBV6-6 and TRBJ2-1; D call uncertain. The CDR3 is 12 residues long. Per the germline V gene, CDR1 is MNHNY and CDR2 is SVGAGI (reference sequence). The ends were cut back, 5 bases at V and 7 bases at J, with 9 bases in the middle. CDR3 sequence reads: CASSTPTNEQFF. As DNA, the CDR3 is TGTGCCAGCAGTACCCCAACGAATGAGCAGTTCTTC.

The chain uses TRBV6-1 and TRBJ2-2; D is possibly TRBD1 (6 bases). Deletions cut 6 bases from V and 2 bases from J, with 19 bases between. The CDR3 is 17 amino acids. Germline CDR1 reads MNHNS; CDR2 reads SASEGT. CDR3 DNA sequence: TGTGCCAGCAGCCCCACGGACAGAATTCTTAACACCGGGGAGCTGTTTTTT. Translating gives CASSPTDRILNTGELFF.

V and J are TRBV29-1 and TRBJ2-3; 10 positions agree with TRBD2. Germline-derived CDR1 and CDR2 are SQVTM and ANQGSEA. After removal of 2 bases from V and 6 bases from J, the junction contained 8 bases not matched to a gene. This CDR3 region has 15 residues. The CDR3 DNA reads as TGCAGCGTTGAATTCCTAGCGGGAGCCGCGGATACGCAGTATTTT. This encodes CSVEFLAGAADTQYF.

The rearrangement uses TRBV2 and TRBJ1-5; D gene ambiguous. This CDR3 contains 13 residues. Trimming stripped 8 bases from V and 5 bases from J, with 13 bases between. The germline V gene has CDR1 SNHLY and CDR2 FYNNEI. CDR3 bases: TGTGCCAGCCTCGGGCAAAGGGATCAGCCCCAGCATTTT. Residues: CASLGQRDQPQHF.

The V gene is TRBV10-3, the J gene TRBJ2-3; D tentatively reads TRBD1 or TRBD2 (5 bases each). Trimming shortened V by 6 bases and J by 0 bases, and 16 bases separated the two germline ends. There are 16 residues in the CDR3. Germline CDR1 and CDR2: ENHRY and SYGVKD. In nucleotides, the CDR3 is TGTGCCATCAGCTATTATCCGGGACCGAGCACAGATACGCAGTATTTT. This encodes CAISYYPGPSTDTQYF.

This chain links TRBV11-2 with TRBJ1-1, with TRBD1 matching 7 bases. The ends lost 2 bases at V and 4 bases at J; junction bases unmatched: 10. Germline CDR1 reads SGHAT; CDR2 reads FQNNGV. The CDR3 contains 16 residues. CDR3 protein: CASSLRPPGTATEAFF. The CDR3 DNA is TGTGCCAGCAGCTTACGTCCCCCGGGGACAGCCACTGAAGCTTTCTTT.

The chain carries TRBV18 and TRBJ2-1, with a possible D match to TRBD1 (5 bases). The germline V gene has CDR1 KGHSH and CDR2 LQKENI. The CDR3 totals 14 residues. Trimming cost V 0 bases and J 10 bases, with 13 bases left between them. DNA for the CDR3: TGTGCCAGCTCACCACCACAGCCCTCAGGGGAGCAGTTCTTC. Protein product: CASSPPQPSGEQFF.